This passage covers 24 T cell receptor beta chains from one sample sequenced in a study of T cells in Graves' hyperthyroidism and ophthalmopathy. Amplification yielded TCR beta CDR3 regions, with RNA transcripts as the source. Researchers ran a first-round RT-PCR on the TCR CDR3 using the HTBI primer set. A single record per CDR3 protein comes from TCRdb applying MiXCR to the multiplex PCR reads. This sample has under 400,000 distinct CDR3 sequences, with less than 15% found just once. Material for sequencing was blood. These receptors all come from a woman younger than 35 with Graves' hyperthyroidism.

The sample holds many counts of this clonotype. The rearrangement links TRBV9 to TRBJ1-2; a possible D gene is TRBD1 (5 bases). Germline CDR1 and CDR2: SGDLS and YYNGEE. The CDR3 runs 14 residues. Deletions cut 3 bases from V and 4 bases from J, with 13 bases between. The CDR3 loop is CASSGDRGSYGYTF. The CDR3, as DNA: TGTGCCAGCAGCGGTGACAGAGGGAGCTATGGCTACACCTTC.

The sample holds many counts of this clonotype. This sequence joins TRBV10-3 and TRBJ2-7; D is possibly TRBD1 (6 bases). The CDR3 is 15 amino acids. CDR1 and CDR2 (germline): ENHRY, SYGVKD. Trimming stripped 4 bases from V and 7 bases from J, with 20 bases between. CDR3 residues: CAISGGQGFQGEQYF. In nucleotides, the CDR3 is TGTGCCATCAGTGGGGGGCAGGGTTTCCAGGGGGAGCAGTACTTC.

This clonotype was seen repeatedly, ten times or more. The chain is built from TRBV7-2 and TRBJ2-3, with D perhaps TRBD2 (6 bases). The CDR3 spans 15 residues. Trimming took off 4 bases at V and 2 bases at J, with 13 bases between the two ends. In germline, CDR1 is SGHTA, CDR2 FQGNSA. The CDR3 here is CASSSFGGFTDTQYF. In DNA form, the CDR3 reads TGTGCCAGCAGCTCATTTGGGGGGTTCACAGATACGCAGTATTTT.

This clonotype has ten or more counts. The chain recombines TRBV12-3 or TRBV12-4 with TRBJ1-5, with D unresolved. Deletions cut 3 bases from V and 2 bases from J, with 11 bases between. The length of the CDR3 is 15 residues. CDR3: CASSFGGFGNQPQHF. In nucleotides, the CDR3 is TGTGCCAGCAGTTTCGGCGGGTTTGGCAATCAGCCCCAGCATTTT.

The chain employs TRBV5-6 and TRBJ1-2; D not resolved. The length of the CDR3 is 14 residues. The V and J ends lost 2 bases and 8 bases respectively, with 16 bases between them. Looked up from germline, CDR1 is SGHDT and CDR2 is YYEEEE. The CDR3 protein is CASSFPRAATGYTF. CDR3 DNA sequence: TGTGCCAGCAGCTTCCCCCGGGCTGCTACGGGCTACACCTTC. The full variable domain, its missing parts supplied by reference TRBV5-6 and TRBJ1-2, is DAGVTQSPTHLIKTRGQQVTLRCSPKSGHDTVSWYQQALGQGPQFIFQYYEEEERQRGNFPDRFSGHQFPNYSSELNVNALLLGDSALYLCASSFPRAATGYTFGSGTRLTVV.

This clonotype was counted only a few times. The chain recombines TRBV4-2 with TRBJ2-3; 11 positions match TRBD2. CDR3 length: 21 amino acids. With 0 bases clipped from V and 4 bases from J, the junction kept 18 bases outside the gene matches. In germline, CDR1 is LGHNA, CDR2 YNFKEQ. The CDR3 DNA follows: TGTGCCAGCAGCCAAGATTCGGGACTAGCGGAACAGACTAGAAGCGCAGATACGCAGTATTTT. Protein product: CASSQDSGLAEQTRSADTQYF.

This clonotype has at least ten counts. This sequence joins TRBV28 and TRBJ2-7, with TRBD1 matching 7 bases. This CDR3 region has 16 residues. From germline, CDR1 is MDHEN and CDR2 SYDVKM. Trimming cost V 4 bases and J 3 bases; bases outside gene matches: 12. The CDR3 nucleotides are TGTGCCAGCAGTTCGCCGACAGGGATGGAAGGCTACGAGCAGTACTTC. This codes for CASSSPTGMEGYEQYF.

There are a few counts of this clonotype. The chain combines TRBV4-1 with TRBJ1-5; a weak D match, TRBD1 (5 bases). V was shortened by 8 bases and J by 1 base, with 24 bases between the two germline ends. The CDR3 has 18 residues. Per the germline V gene, CDR1 is MGHRA and CDR2 is YSYEKL. The DNA for the CDR3 is TGCGCCAGCGGACGGAACCTCATCGGAGGGGTAAGCAATCAGCCCCAGCATTTT. Translating gives CASGRNLIGGVSNQPQHF.

The table lists this clonotype with many counts. V is TRBV3-1 and J is TRBJ2-1; TRBD2 might be the D (5 bases). Deletions cut 3 bases from V and 9 bases from J, with 15 bases between. The CDR3 runs to 14 residues. Germline V gene data show CDR1 as LGHDT and CDR2 as YNNKEL (reference sequence). The CDR3 sequence: CASSQVTRSGEQFF. CDR3 sequence (DNA): TGTGCCAGCAGCCAGGTAACTAGGTCCGGTGAGCAGTTCTTC.

This clonotype was recorded at least ten times. The CDR3 sequence: CASSDWASGSSYEQYF. CDR3 bases: TGTGCCAGTAGTGATTGGGCTAGCGGGAGCTCCTACGAGCAGTACTTC. The V call is TRBV19, the J call TRBJ2-7; 10 bases align to TRBD2. The CDR3 runs 16 residues. The trim removed 5 bases at V and 0 bases at J, leaving 7 bases unmatched. Germline V CDR1 and CDR2: LNHDA, SQIVND (reference sequence).

Remarks on this clonotype: A read error is possible here, since a much larger clone lies one base away. The V call is TRBV28, the J call TRBJ1-3; D might be TRBD1 (5 bases). This CDR3 has 13 amino acids. The V gene's germline CDR1 is MDHEN and CDR2 SYDVKM. CDR3 sequence reads: CAGSPWGGNTIYF. The DNA of the CDR3 is TGTGCCGGCAGTCCCTGGGGCGGAAACACCATATATTTT.

As concerns this clonotype: This clone may be a read error of a much larger clone one base away. The CDR3, as DNA: TGTGCCAGCAGCTGGACAGAAGAGACCCAGTACTTC. Protein sequence: CASSWTEETQYF. The rearrangement uses TRBV7-9 and TRBJ2-5; D possibly corresponds to TRBD1 (6 bases). The CDR3 is made up of 12 amino acids. From germline, CDR1 is SEHNR and CDR2 FQNEAQ (reference sequence). Between the trimmed V and J ends, which lost 4 bases and 3 bases, there was a span of 6 bases.

This clonotype was detected ten times or more. The chain combines TRBV25-1 with TRBJ2-5, with 7 bases fitting TRBD2. The CDR3 has 17 residues. Trimming removed 9 bases from V and 0 bases from J; junction bases left unmatched: 16. In germline, CDR1 is MGHDK, CDR2 SYGVNS. The DNA of the CDR3 is TGTGCCAGAAACGACCCCTTGCTAGCGGAGAACCAAGAGACCCAGTACTTC. Translated, it gives CARNDPLLAENQETQYF.

This clonotype has only a few counts. J is TRBJ1-2 and V is TRBV9, with a weak D call TRBD1 (5 bases). CDR1 and CDR2 from the germline V gene are SGDLS and YYNGEE. The CDR3 contains 20 residues. The V end lost 0 bases, the J end lost 0 bases, and 24 bases lay between the germline ends. DNA for the CDR3: TGTGCCAGCAGCGTAGGAGGGGTCAGCCGAACCGATTTTGCTAACTATGGCTACACCTTC. This gives the protein CASSVGGVSRTDFANYGYTF.

There are many counts of this clonotype. At one boundary the junction diverges from the germline segment, which might be a read error. The genes are TRBV28 and TRBJ2-7; 7 nucleotides line up with TRBD1. CDR3 length: 14 amino acids. Germline CDR1 is MDHEN and CDR2 is SYDVKM. CDR3 DNA sequence: TGTGCCAGCAGTAAGGACAGGTTGTCCTCCGAGCAGTACTTC. Translation gives CASSKDRLSSEQYF.

This clonotype was counted ten times or more. The chain links TRBV5-1 to TRBJ1-1, with 8 bases matching TRBD1. Germline V gene data show CDR1 as SGHRS and CDR2 as YFSETQ. The CDR3 is 13 amino acids. The V segment lost 4 bases and the J segment 8 bases; nucleotides outside the gene matches: 7. CDR3 bases: TGCGCCAGCAGCCCGGAGGGGGACAGGGAAGCTTTCTTT. This codes for CASSPEGDREAFF.

In this sample, this clonotype turned up a few times. The chain carries TRBV6-1 and TRBJ2-3; tentatively, D is TRBD1 (6 bases). Germline assignment: CDR1 MNHNS and CDR2 SASEGT. Trimming left V 6 bases short and J 4 bases short, with 20 bases between. The CDR3 has 16 residues. CDR3: CASRISEGVWADTQYF. Written as DNA, the CDR3 is TGTGCCAGCAGGATCTCCGAGGGGGTTTGGGCAGATACGCAGTATTTT.

The sample holds many counts of this clonotype. V and J are TRBV20-1 and TRBJ2-7, with a tentative D call TRBD2 (6 bases). The germline V and J ends were trimmed by 0 bases and 7 bases, with 16 bases remaining between them. The CDR3 sequence is 14 residues long. Germline CDR1 DFQATT, CDR2 SNEGSKA (reference sequence). The CDR3 sequence: CSARDRGSRGEQYF. The CDR3, as DNA: TGCAGTGCTAGAGACCGGGGGTCCCGTGGGGAGCAGTACTTC.

At least ten counts were recorded for this clonotype. The chain combines TRBV20-1 with TRBJ2-7; D perhaps matches TRBD2 (6 bases). V shed 6 bases and J shed 2 bases, with 17 bases lying between them. The germline gives CDR1 DFQATT, CDR2 SNEGSKA (reference sequence). The CDR3 covers 14 residues. The CDR3 region has the DNA TGCAGTGCCGAATCGGGACTTACTCCCTACGAGCAGTACTTC. Translated, it gives CSAESGLTPYEQYF.

This clonotype was seen a handful of times. This rearrangement joins TRBV5-6 to TRBJ1-1; D is ambiguous. V was trimmed by 7 bases and J by 1 base, leaving 8 bases between them. This CDR3 is 12 amino acids long. Germline V gene lookup returns CDR1 SGHDT and CDR2 YYEEEE. CDR3 residues: CASDSPNTEAFF. In nucleotides, the CDR3 is TGTGCCAGCGATTCCCCGAACACTGAAGCTTTCTTT.

This clonotype was recorded many times. The CDR3 coding sequence is TGCAGTGCTCCCGGACAACGGACGAGGATCGAGCAGTACTTC. Translation gives CSAPGQRTRIEQYF. J is TRBJ2-7 and V is TRBV20-1, with D perhaps TRBD1 (5 bases). Germline CDR1 and CDR2: DFQATT and SNEGSKA (reference sequence). The CDR3 spans 14 residues. Trimming took 5 bases from V and 6 from J, leaving 20 bases between them.

This clonotype was seen many times. The V gene is TRBV4-2, the J gene TRBJ2-5; 11 bases align to TRBD2. This CDR3 region has 16 residues. Trimming removed 0 bases from V and 5 bases from J; junction bases left unmatched: 5. Germline V gene sequence: CDR1 LGHNA, CDR2 YNFKEQ. The CDR3 sequence is CASSQEVAGGLETQYF. The CDR3 DNA reads as TGTGCCAGCAGCCAAGAAGTAGCGGGGGGGCTTGAGACCCAGTACTTC.

This clonotype was seen many times. The chain has TRBV7-2 and TRBJ1-1; D is uncertain. There are 14 residues in the CDR3. CDR1 and CDR2 from the germline V gene are SGHTA and FQGNSA. Trimming removed 0 bases at V and 3 bases at J, with 8 bases between. Written as DNA, the CDR3 is TGTGCCAGCAGCTTAGCCGCAGTGGACACTGAAGCTTTCTTT. Translating gives CASSLAAVDTEAFF. Full variable domain (missing parts from reference TRBV7-2 and TRBJ1-1): GAGVSQSPSNKVTEKGKDVELRCDPISGHTALYWYRQSLGQGLEFLIYFQGNSAPDKSGLPSDRFSAERTGGSVSTLTIQRTQQEDSAVYLCASSLAAVDTEAFFGQGTRLTVV.

There are many counts of this clonotype. This chain joins TRBV6-2 or TRBV6-3 and TRBJ2-7, with 9 bases that match TRBD2. Per the germline V gene, CDR1 is MNHEY and CDR2 is SVGEGT. V shed 4 bases and J 0 bases; nucleotides not matched to a gene: 13. The CDR3 has 18 residues. The CDR3 region has the DNA TGTGCCAGCAGTTCCCCCCGGACTAGCGTCCGGAGCTCCTACGAGCAGTACTTC. This translates into CASSSPRTSVRSSYEQYF.